This TCR beta chain was recorded in a study of blood T cell repertoires in COVID-19. At the level of the study: The cDNA or gDNA used as material had been derived from T cells, B-cell-depleted T cells, or PBMCs.

Repertoires were generated with immunoSEQ multiplex PCR, while TCRdb's copy carries only in-frame clones and drops some. Counted here are just over 300,000 clones, about 90% occurring once; the ten biggest clones make up 1.5% to 2%. CDR1 is GTSNPN, CDR2 SVGIG, per germline (reference sequence). The V end was cut by 2 bases, the J end by 7 bases, with 12 bases between. This CDR3 is built from 13 residues. The chain carries TRBV30 and TRBJ1-5; D might be TRBD1 (5 bases). The receptor comes from a woman in her thirties with COVID-19, enrolled during active disease. Sequenced: peripheral blood. The CDR3 is CAWSRGEAQPQHF. The CDR3 bases are TGTGCCTGGAGTCGAGGGGAGGCCCAGCCCCAGCATTTT.